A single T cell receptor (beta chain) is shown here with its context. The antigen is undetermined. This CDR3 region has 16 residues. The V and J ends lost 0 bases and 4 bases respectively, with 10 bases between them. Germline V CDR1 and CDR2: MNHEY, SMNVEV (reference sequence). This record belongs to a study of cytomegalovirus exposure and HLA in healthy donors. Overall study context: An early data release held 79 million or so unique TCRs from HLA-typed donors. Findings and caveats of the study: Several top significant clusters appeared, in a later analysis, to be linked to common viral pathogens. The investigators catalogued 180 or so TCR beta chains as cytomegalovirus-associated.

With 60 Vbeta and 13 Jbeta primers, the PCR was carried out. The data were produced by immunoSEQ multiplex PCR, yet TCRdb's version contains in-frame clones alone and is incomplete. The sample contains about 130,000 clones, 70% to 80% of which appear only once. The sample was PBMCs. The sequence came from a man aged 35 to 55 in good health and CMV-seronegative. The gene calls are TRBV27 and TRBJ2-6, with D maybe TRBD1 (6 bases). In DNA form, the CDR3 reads TGTGCCAGCAGTTTATCCCAGGGGTCCGGGGCCAACGTCCTGACTTTC. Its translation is CASSLSQGSGANVLTF.